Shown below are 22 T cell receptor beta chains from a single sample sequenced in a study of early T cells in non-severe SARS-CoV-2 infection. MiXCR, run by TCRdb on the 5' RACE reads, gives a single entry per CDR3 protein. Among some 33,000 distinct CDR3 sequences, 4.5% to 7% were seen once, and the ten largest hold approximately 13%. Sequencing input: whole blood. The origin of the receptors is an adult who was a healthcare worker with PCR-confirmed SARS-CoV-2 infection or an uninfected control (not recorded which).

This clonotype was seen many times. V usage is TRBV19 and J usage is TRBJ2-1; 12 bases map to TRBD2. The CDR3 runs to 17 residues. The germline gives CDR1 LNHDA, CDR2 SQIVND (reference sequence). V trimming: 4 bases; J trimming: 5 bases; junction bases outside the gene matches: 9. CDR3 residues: CASSTFSGLAGNNEQFF. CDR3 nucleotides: TGTGCCAGTAGTACGTTCTCCGGACTAGCGGGGAACAATGAGCAGTTCTTC. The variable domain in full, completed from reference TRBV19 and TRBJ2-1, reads DGGITQSPKYLFRKEGQNVTLSCEQNLNHDAMYWYRQDPGQGLRLIYYSQIVNDFQKGDIAEGYSVSREKKESFPLTVTSAQKNPTAFYLCASSTFSGLAGNNEQFFGPGTRLTVL.

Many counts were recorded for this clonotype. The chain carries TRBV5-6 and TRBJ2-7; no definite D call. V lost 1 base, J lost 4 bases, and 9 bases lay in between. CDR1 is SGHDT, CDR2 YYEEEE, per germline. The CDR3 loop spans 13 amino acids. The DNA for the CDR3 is TGTGCCAGCAGCTTGACTGGATTATACGAGCAGTACTTC. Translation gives CASSLTGLYEQYF.

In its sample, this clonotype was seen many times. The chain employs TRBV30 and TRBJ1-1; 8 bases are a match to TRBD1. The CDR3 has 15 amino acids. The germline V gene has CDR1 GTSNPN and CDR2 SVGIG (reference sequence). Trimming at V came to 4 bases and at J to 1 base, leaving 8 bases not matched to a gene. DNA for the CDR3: TGTGCCTGGACTCACCCGGACAGGGCGAACACTGAAGCTTTCTTT. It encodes CAWTHPDRANTEAFF.

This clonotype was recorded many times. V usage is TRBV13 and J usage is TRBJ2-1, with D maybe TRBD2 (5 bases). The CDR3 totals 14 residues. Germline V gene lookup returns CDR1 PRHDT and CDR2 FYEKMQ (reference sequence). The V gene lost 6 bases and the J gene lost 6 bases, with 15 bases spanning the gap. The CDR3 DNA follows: TGTGCCAGCAGGGACTTTTCAGGCGCCAATGAGCAGTTCTTC. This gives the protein CASRDFSGANEQFF.

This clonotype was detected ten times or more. The CDR3 region is CASSWAGQRSLNTEAFF. CDR3 DNA sequence: TGCGCCAGCAGCTGGGCGGGACAGCGGTCCCTGAACACTGAAGCTTTCTTT. The gene calls are TRBV5-1 and TRBJ1-1, with 7 positions matching TRBD1. J lost 0 bases, V lost 3 bases, and 11 bases had no gene match. Germline CDR1 reads SGHRS; CDR2 reads YFSETQ. The CDR3 sequence is 17 residues long.

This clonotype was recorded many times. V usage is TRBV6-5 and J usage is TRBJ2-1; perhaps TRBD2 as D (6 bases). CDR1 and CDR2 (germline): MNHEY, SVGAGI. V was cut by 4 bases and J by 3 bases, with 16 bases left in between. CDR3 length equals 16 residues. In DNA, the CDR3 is TGTGCCAGCAGTTCAGAACCGGGGGAACACTACAATGAGCAGTTCTTC. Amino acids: CASSSEPGEHYNEQFF.

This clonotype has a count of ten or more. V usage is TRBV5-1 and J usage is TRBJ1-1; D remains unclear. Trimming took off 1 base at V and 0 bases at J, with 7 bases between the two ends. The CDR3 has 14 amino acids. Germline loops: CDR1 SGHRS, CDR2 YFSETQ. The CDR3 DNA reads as TGCGCCAGCAGCTTGCTACAGATGAACACTGAAGCTTTCTTT. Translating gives CASSLLQMNTEAFF.

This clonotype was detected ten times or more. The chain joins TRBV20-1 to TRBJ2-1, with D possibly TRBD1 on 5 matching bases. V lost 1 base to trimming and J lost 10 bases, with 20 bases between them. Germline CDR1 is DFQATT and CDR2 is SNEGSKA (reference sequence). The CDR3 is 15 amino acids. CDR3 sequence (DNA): TGCAGTGCTAGAGCCCCAAACTCGTTAAGGGGAGAGCAGTTCTTC. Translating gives CSARAPNSLRGEQFF.

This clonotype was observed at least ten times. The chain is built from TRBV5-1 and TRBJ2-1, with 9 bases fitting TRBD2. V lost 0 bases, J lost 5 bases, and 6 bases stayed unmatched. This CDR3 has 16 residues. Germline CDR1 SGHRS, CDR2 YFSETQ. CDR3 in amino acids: CASSLDPSGGHNEQFF. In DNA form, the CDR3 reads TGCGCCAGCAGCTTGGATCCCAGCGGGGGGCACAATGAGCAGTTCTTC.

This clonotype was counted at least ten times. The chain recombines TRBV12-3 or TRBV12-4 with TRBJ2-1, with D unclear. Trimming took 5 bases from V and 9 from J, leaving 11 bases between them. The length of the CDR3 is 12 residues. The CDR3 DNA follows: TGTGCCAGCAGTCGTCCGCCCGGTGAGCAGTTCTTC. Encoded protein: CASSRPPGEQFF.

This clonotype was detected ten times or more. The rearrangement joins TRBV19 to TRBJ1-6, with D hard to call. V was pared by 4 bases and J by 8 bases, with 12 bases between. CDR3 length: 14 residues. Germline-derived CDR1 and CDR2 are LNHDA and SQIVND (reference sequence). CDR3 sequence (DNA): TGTGCCAGTAGTAGGCCGGCCGGAGATTCACCCCTCCACTTT. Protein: CASSRPAGDSPLHF.

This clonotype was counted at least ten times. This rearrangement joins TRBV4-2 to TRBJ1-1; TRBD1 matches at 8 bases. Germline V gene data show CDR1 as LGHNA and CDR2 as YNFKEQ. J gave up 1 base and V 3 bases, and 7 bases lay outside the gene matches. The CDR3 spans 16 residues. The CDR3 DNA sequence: TGTGCCAGCAGCCAGGGCCCGGGACAGGCGAACACTGAAGCTTTCTTT. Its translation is CASSQGPGQANTEAFF.

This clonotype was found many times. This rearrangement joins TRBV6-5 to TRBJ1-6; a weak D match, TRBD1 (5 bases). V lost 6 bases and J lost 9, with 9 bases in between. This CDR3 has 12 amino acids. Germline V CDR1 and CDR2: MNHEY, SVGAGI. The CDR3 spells CASRDGGSPLHF. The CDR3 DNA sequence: TGTGCCAGCAGGGATGGGGGTTCACCCCTCCACTTT.

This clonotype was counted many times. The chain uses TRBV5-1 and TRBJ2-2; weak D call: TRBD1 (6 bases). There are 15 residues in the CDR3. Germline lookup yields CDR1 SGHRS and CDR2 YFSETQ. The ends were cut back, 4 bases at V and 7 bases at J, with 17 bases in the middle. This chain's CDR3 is CASSQGLKLDGELFF. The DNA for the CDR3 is TGCGCCAGCAGCCAGGGGCTTAAGCTCGACGGGGAGCTGTTTTTT.

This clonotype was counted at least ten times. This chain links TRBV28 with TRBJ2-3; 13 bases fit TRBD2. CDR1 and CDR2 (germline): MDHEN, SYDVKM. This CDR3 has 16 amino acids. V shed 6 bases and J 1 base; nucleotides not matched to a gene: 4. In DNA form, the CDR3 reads TGTGCCAGCAGCCCTGGACTAGCGGGGGGCACAGATACGCAGTATTTT. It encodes CASSPGLAGGTDTQYF.

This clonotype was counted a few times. CDR3 DNA sequence: TGTGCCAGCAGTGCGGGGACAGGGAGCTCCTACGAGCAGTACTTC. Translating it yields CASSAGTGSSYEQYF. The V gene is TRBV12-3 or TRBV12-4, the J gene TRBJ2-7, with 9 bases fitting TRBD1. Trimming removed 5 bases from V and 0 bases from J; junction bases left unmatched: 5. CDR3 length: 15 residues.

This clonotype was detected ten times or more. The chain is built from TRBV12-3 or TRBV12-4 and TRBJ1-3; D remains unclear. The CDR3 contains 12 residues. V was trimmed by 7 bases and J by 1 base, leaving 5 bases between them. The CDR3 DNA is TGTGCCAGCACCCCGTCTGGAAACACCATATATTTT. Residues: CASTPSGNTIYF.

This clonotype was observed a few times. The CDR3 here is CASSDRGDTGELFF. The CDR3 nucleotides read TGTGCCAGCAGCGACAGGGGTGACACCGGGGAGCTGTTTTTT. J is TRBJ2-2 and V is TRBV2; 8 bases are shared with TRBD1. J gave up 3 bases and V 6 bases, and 3 bases lay outside the gene matches. From germline, CDR1 is SNHLY and CDR2 FYNNEI. The CDR3 has 14 amino acids.

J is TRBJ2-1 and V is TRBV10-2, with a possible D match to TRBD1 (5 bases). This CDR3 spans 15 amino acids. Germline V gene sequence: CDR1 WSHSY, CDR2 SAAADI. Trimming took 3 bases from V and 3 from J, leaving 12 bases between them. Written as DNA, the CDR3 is TGCGCCAGCAGTGAAAGAGGCCAGGGCTACAATGAGCAGTTCTTC. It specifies CASSERGQGYNEQFF.

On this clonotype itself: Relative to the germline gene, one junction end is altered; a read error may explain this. The CDR3 coding sequence is TGTGCCAGCAGCATAACAGGGAAAGTGACAGATACGCAGTATTTT. This encodes CASSITGKVTDTQYF. V usage is TRBV7-3 and J usage is TRBJ2-3; possible D gene TRBD1, 6 bases. Germline loops: CDR1 SGHTA, CDR2 FQGTGA. This CDR3 region has 15 residues.

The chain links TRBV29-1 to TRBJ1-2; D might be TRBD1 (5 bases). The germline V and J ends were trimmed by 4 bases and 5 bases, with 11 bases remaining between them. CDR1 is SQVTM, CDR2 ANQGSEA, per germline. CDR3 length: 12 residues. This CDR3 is CSVVRATYGYTF. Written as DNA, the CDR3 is TGCAGCGTTGTCAGGGCTACGTATGGCTACACCTTC. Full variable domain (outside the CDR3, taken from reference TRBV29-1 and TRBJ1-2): SAVISQKPSRDICQRGTSLTIQCQVDSQVTMMFWYRQQPGQSLTLIATANQGSEATYESGFVIDKFPISRPNLTFSTLTVSNMSPEDSSIYLCSVVRATYGYTFGSGTRLTVV.

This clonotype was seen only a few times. The CDR3, as DNA: TGTGCCAGCAGCCGTAGGGACGGGGAGCTGTTTTTT. Translating gives CASSRRDGELFF. The chain combines TRBV9 with TRBJ2-2; D is unclear. The germline V gene has CDR1 SGDLS and CDR2 YYNGEE. This CDR3 region has 12 residues. Trimming stripped 4 bases from V and 7 bases from J, with 8 bases between.